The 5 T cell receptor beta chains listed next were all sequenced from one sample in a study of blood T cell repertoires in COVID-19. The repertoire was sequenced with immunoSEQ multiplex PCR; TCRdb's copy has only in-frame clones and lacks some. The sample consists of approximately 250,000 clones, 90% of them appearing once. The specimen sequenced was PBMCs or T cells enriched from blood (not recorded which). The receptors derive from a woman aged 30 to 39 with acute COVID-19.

The CDR3 protein is CASSLGTGTMNEQFF. The DNA of the CDR3 is TGTGCCAGCAGCTTAGGGACAGGGACGATGAATGAGCAGTTCTTC. The J gene is TRBJ2-1, the V gene TRBV7-9; 8 bases are a match to TRBD1. The CDR3 sequence is 15 residues long. CDR1 is SEHNR and CDR2 is FQNEAQ in the germline V gene (reference sequence). Trimming took 1 base from V and 7 from J; bases not matched to a gene: 6.

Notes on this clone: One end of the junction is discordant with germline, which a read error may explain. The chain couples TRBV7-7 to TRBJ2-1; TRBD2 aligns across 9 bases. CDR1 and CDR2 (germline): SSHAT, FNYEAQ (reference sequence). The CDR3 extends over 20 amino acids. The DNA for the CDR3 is TGTGCTAGCAGCTTAGGAGTAGGTAGCGGGAGCCAAGGGGCCTACAATGAGCAGTTCTTC. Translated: CASSLGVGSGSQGAYNEQFF. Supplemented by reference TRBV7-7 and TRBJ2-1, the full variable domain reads GAGVSQSPRYKVTKRGQDVTLRCDPISSHATLYWYQQALGQGPEFLTYFNYEAQPDKSGLPSDRFSAERPEGSISTLTIQRTEQRDSAMYRCASSLGVGSGSQGAYNEQFFGPGTRLTVL.

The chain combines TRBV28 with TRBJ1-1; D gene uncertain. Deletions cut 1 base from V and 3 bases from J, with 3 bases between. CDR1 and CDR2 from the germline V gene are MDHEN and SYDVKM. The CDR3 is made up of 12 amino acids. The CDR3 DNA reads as TGTGCCAGCAGTTTATCGGACACTGAAGCTTTCTTT. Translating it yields CASSLSDTEAFF.

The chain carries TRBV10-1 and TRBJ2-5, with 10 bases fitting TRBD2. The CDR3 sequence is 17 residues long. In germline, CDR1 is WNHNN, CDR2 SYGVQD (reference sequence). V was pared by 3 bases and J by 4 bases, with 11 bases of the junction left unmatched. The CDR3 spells CASSEGAGGALGETQYF. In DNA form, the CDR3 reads TGCGCCAGCAGTGAAGGAGCGGGAGGGGCATTAGGAGAGACCCAGTACTTC.

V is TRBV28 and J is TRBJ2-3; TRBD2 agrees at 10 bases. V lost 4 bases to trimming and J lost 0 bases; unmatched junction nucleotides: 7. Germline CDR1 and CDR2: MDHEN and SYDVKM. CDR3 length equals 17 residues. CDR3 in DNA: TGTGCCAGCAGTTCTCCGCTAGCGGGAGTAAGCACAGATACGCAGTATTTT. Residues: CASSSPLAGVSTDTQYF.